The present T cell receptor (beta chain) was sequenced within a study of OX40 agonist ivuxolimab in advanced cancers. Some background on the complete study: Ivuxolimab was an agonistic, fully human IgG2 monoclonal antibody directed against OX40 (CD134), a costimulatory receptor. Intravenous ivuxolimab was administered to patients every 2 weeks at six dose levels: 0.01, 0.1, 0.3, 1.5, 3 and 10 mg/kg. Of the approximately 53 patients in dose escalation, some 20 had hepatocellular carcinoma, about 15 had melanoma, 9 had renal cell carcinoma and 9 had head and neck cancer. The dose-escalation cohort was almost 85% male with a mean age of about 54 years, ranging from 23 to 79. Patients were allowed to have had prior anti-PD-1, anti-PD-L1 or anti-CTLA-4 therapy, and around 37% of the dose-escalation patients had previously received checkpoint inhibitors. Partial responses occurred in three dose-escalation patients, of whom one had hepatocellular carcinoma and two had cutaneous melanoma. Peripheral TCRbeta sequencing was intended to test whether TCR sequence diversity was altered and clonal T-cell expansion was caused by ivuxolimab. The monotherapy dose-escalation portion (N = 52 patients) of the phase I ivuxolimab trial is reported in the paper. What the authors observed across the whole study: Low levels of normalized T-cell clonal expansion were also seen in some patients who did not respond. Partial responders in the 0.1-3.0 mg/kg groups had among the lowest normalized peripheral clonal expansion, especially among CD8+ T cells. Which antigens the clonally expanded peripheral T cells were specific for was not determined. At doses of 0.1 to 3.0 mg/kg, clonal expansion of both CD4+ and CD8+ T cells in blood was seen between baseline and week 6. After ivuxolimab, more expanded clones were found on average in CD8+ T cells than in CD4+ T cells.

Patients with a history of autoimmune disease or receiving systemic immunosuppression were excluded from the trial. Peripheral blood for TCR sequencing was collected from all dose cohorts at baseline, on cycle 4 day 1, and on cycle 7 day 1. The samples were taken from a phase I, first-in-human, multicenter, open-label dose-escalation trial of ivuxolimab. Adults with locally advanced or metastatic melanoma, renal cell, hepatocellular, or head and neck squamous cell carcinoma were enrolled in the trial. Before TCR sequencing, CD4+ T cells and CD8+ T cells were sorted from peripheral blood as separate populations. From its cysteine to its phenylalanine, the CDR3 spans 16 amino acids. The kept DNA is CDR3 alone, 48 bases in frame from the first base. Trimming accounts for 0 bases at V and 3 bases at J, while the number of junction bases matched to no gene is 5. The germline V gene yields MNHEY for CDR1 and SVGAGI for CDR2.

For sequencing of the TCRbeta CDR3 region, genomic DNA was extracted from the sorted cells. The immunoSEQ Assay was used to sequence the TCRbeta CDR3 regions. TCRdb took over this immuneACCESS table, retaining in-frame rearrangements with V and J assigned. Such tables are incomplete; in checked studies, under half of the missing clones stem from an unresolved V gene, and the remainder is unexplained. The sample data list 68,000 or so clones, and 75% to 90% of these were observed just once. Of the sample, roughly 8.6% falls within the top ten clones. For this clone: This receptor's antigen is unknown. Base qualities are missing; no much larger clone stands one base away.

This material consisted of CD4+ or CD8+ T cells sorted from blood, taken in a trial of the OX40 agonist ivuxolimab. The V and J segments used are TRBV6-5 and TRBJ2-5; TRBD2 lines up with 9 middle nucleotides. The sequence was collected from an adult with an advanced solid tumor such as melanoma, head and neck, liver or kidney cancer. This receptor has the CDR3 CASSYSNPSGEETQYF. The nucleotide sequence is TGTGCCAGCAGTTACTCTAATCCTAGCGGGGAAGAGACCCAGTACTTC.